One and the same sample provided the 6 T cell receptor beta chains below, sequenced in a study of patients and donors after allogeneic stem cell transplantation. In TCRdb, the RT-PCR reads were re-called with MiXCR into one record per CDR3 protein. Counted here are about 200,000 distinct CDR3 sequences, around 40% occurring once; the ten biggest clones make up more than 9%. The sequenced sample was blood, either unsorted or a sorted T cell fraction (not recorded which). All receptors derive from a human donor who was either an allogeneic HSCT recipient or a stem cell or donor lymphocyte infusion donor (not recorded which). It is not recorded whose cells these are; they may come from a transplant donor.

V gene TRBV27 combines with J gene TRBJ2-7, with D possibly being TRBD1 (6 bases). The CDR3 is made up of 13 amino acids. Deletions cut 3 bases from V and 2 bases from J, with 8 bases between. The germline V gene encodes CDR1 MNHEY and CDR2 SMNVEV (reference sequence). CDR3 DNA sequence: TGTGCCAGCAGTTTGACAGGCACCTACGAGCAGTACTTC. It encodes CASSLTGTYEQYF.

The J gene is TRBJ2-1, the V gene TRBV7-8; possibly TRBD2 for D (6 bases). This CDR3 region has 14 residues. V lost 5 bases and J lost 5, with 13 bases in between. The germline gives CDR1 SGHVS, CDR2 FQNEAQ. The CDR3 is CASSPGTPNNEQFF. CDR3 DNA sequence: TGTGCCAGCAGCCCAGGGACTCCAAACAATGAGCAGTTCTTC. Looking up the rest from reference TRBV7-8 and TRBJ2-1 gives the full variable domain: GAGVSQSPRYKVAKRGQDVALRCDPISGHVSLFWYQQALGQGPEFLTYFQNEAQLDKSGLPSDRFFAERPEGSVSTLKIQRTQQEDSAVYLCASSPGTPNNEQFFGPGTRLTVL.

This clonotype has a handful of counts. This CDR3 reads CSAAGTENTEAFF. As DNA, the CDR3 is TGCAGCGCAGCCGGGACAGAGAACACTGAAGCTTTCTTT. The rearrangement uses TRBV29-1 and TRBJ1-1; 7 positions agree with TRBD1. CDR1 and CDR2 from the germline V gene are SQVTM and ANQGSEA. There are 13 residues in the CDR3. Germline trimming cut 7 bases from V and 1 base from J; bases unmatched to any gene: 6.

This clonotype was detected a few times. The V gene is TRBV7-3, the J gene TRBJ1-2; TRBD1 might be the D (6 bases). The CDR3 contains 14 residues. V gave up 0 bases and J gave up 8 bases, with 13 bases separating them. Germline V gene lookup returns CDR1 SGHTA and CDR2 FQGTGA. Here the CDR3 reads CASSLTGGAQGYTF. The CDR3, as DNA: TGTGCCAGCAGCTTAACTGGGGGCGCCCAGGGCTACACCTTC.

The rearrangement uses TRBV5-1 and TRBJ1-1; D not resolved. This CDR3 region has 15 residues. V shed 2 bases and J shed 1 base, with 12 bases lying between them. Germline CDR1 reads SGHRS; CDR2 reads YFSETQ. CDR3 DNA: TGCGCCAGCAGCTTCATGAAGCGTGGGAACACTGAAGCTTTCTTT. This gives the protein CASSFMKRGNTEAFF.

The chain links TRBV20-1 to TRBJ1-1; D uncertain. This CDR3 contains 15 residues. CDR1 is DFQATT, CDR2 SNEGSKA, per germline (reference sequence). V lost 6 bases to trimming and J lost 0 bases, with 17 bases between them. DNA for the CDR3: TGCAGTGCCCGCCGAACACCTCCTCTGAACACTGAAGCTTTCTTT. The encoded protein is CSARRTPPLNTEAFF.